These 6 T cell receptor beta chains came from one sample sequenced in a study of CD8 T cells in Susac syndrome. It was with random hexamers that roughly 0.45 to 1 ug RNA was reverse transcribed. A single record per CDR3 protein comes from TCRdb applying MiXCR to the immunoSEQ multiplex PCR reads. This table has 330,000 or so distinct CDR3 sequences, 89% appearing once. The source material was CD8+ T cells from PBMCs. The receptors were gathered from a human donor with multiple sclerosis.

This chain links TRBV28 with TRBJ1-2, with a possible D match to TRBD1 (5 bases). The CDR3 spans 16 residues. V was pared by 5 bases and J by 4 bases, with 20 bases between. The V gene's germline CDR1 is MDHEN and CDR2 SYDVKM. CDR3 in DNA: TGTGCCAGCAGTCCCAACTGGGGACGGCTTGGCTATGGCTACACCTTC. Its protein is CASSPNWGRLGYGYTF.

The J gene is TRBJ2-5, the V gene TRBV7-8, with 7 bases identical to TRBD2. V lost 8 bases to trimming and J lost 5 bases; unmatched junction nucleotides: 14. Germline CDR1 is SGHVS and CDR2 is FQNEAQ. The CDR3 sequence is 15 residues long. The CDR3 protein is CASVKPGLVNETQYF. Written as DNA, the CDR3 is TGTGCCAGCGTCAAGCCCGGACTAGTAAACGAGACCCAGTACTTC.

The J gene is TRBJ1-2, the V gene TRBV9; 9 nucleotides match TRBD1. This CDR3 has 17 amino acids. The V and J ends lost 3 bases and 3 bases, in that order; junction bases with no gene match: 12. Germline-derived CDR1 and CDR2 are SGDLS and YYNGEE. DNA for the CDR3: TGTGCCAGCAGCGCCTCCCCCGGGACAGGGATCCACTATGGCTACACCTTC. Residues: CASSASPGTGIHYGYTF.

The chain couples TRBV6-2 or TRBV6-3 to TRBJ1-1, with TRBD1 identical over 9 bases. Looked up from germline, CDR1 is MNHEY and CDR2 is SVGEGT. This CDR3 contains 17 residues. Losses at the gene ends were 2 bases for V and 2 bases for J; bases not matched to a gene: 9. CDR3 loop: CASSYDNLDRGNTEAFF. CDR3 DNA sequence: TGTGCCAGCAGTTACGACAATCTGGACAGGGGCAACACTGAAGCTTTCTTT.

In this sample, this clonotype turned up a few times. The J gene is TRBJ2-7, the V gene TRBV6-2 or TRBV6-3; D is undetermined. CDR3 length: 11 residues. The V and J ends lost 5 bases and 5 bases respectively, with 7 bases between them. CDR1 and CDR2 (germline): MNHEY, SVGEGT. CDR3 protein: CASSTLDEQYF. In DNA form, the CDR3 reads TGTGCCAGCAGTACCCTCGACGAGCAGTACTTC.

As to this clonotype: The junction differs from germline at one of its ends, possibly a read error. The gene calls are TRBV7-6 and TRBJ2-5, with a tentative D call TRBD2 (6 bases). This CDR3 region has 14 residues. Germline lookup yields CDR1 SGHVS and CDR2 FNYEAQ. The CDR3 loop is CACSPGTLQETQYF. CDR3 bases: TGTGCCTGCAGCCCAGGGACTTTACAAGAGACCCAGTACTTC.